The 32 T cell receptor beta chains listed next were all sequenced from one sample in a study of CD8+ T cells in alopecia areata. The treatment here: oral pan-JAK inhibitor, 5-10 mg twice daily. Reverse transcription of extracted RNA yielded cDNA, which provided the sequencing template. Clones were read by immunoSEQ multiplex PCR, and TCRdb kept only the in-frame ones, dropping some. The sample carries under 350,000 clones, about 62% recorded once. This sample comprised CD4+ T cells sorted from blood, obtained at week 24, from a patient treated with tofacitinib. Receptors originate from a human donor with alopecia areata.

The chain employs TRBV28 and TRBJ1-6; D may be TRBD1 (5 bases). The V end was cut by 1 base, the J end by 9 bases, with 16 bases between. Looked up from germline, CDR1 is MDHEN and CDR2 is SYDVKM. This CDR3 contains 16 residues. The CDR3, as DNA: TGTGCCAGCAGTTTATTGGGACGATCCCGAGGTTCACCCCTCCACTTT. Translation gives CASSLLGRSRGSPLHF.

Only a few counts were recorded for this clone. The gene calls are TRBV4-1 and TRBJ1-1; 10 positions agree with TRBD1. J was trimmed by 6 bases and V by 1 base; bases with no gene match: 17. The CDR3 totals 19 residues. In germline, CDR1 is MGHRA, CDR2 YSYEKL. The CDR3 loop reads CASSQVTFLPGQGNSEAFF. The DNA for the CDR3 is TGCGCCAGCAGCCAAGTAACCTTCCTTCCGGGACAGGGGAATTCTGAAGCTTTCTTT.

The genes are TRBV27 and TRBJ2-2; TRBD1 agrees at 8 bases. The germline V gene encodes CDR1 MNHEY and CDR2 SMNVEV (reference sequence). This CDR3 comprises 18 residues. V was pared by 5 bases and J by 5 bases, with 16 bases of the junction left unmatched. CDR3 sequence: CASSLITRGLSGTGELFF. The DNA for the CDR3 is TGTGCCAGCAGTCTAATCACCAGGGGGCTTTCGGGTACCGGGGAGCTGTTTTTT.

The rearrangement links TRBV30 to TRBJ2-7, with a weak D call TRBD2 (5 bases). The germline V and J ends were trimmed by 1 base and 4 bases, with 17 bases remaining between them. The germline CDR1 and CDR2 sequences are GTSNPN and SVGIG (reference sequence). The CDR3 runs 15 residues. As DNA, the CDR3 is TGTGCCTGGAGTGGGGTCGGTGGGAGCAGGTACGAGCAGTACTTC. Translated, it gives CAWSGVGGSRYEQYF.

The CDR3 is CASSPAREFGYGYTF. The CDR3 nucleotides read TGTGCCAGCTCACCCGCCAGGGAGTTCGGCTATGGCTACACCTTC. The rearrangement joins TRBV18 to TRBJ1-2, with D perhaps TRBD1 (5 bases). The germline V gene has CDR1 KGHSH and CDR2 LQKENI. The length of the CDR3 is 15 residues. The V end was cut by 3 bases, the J end by 4 bases, with 15 bases between.

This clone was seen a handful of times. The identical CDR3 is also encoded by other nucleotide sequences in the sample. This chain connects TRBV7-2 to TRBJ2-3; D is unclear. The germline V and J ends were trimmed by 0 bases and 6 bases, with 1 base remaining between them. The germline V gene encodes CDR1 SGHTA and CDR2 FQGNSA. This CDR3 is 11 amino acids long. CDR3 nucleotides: TGTGCCAGCAGCTTAGCTGATACGCAGTATTTT. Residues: CASSLADTQYF.

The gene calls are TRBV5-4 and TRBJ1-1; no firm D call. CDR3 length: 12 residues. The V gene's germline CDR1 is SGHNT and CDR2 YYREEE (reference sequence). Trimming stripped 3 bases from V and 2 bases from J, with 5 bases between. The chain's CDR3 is CASSSPNTEAFF. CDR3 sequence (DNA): TGTGCCAGCAGCTCCCCAAACACTGAAGCTTTCTTT.

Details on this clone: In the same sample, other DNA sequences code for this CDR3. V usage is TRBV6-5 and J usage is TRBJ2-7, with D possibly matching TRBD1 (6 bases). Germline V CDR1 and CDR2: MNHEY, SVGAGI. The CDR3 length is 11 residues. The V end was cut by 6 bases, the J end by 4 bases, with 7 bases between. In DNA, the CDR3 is TGTGCCAGCAGCAGGGGTTACGAGCAGTACTTC. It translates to CASSRGYEQYF.

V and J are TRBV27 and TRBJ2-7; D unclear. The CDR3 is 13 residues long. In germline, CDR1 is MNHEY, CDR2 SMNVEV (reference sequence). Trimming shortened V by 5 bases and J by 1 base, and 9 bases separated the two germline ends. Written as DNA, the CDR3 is TGTGCCAGCAGTCGGATGGGGTCCTACGAGCAGTACTTC. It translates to CASSRMGSYEQYF.

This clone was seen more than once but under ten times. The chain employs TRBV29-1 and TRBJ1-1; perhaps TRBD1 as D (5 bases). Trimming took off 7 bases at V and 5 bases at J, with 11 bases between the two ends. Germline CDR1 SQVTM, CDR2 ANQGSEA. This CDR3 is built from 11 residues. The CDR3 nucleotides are TGCAGCGCTGGCCGGGGGACTGAAGCTTTCTTT. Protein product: CSAGRGTEAFF.

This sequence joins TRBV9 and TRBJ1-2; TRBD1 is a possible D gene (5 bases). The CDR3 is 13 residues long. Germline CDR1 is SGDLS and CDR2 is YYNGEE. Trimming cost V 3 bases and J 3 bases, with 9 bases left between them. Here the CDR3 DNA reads TGTGCCAGCAGCGCCCCAGGGTACTATGGCTACACCTTC. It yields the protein CASSAPGYYGYTF.

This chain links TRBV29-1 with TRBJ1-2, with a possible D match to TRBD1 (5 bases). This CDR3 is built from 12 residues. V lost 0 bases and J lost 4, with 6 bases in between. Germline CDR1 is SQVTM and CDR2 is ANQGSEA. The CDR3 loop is CSVEEGTYGYTF. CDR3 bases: TGCAGCGTTGAAGAGGGGACCTATGGCTACACCTTC. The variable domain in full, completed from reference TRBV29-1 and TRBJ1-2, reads SAVISQKPSRDICQRGTSLTIQCQVDSQVTMMFWYRQQPGQSLTLIATANQGSEATYESGFVIDKFPISRPNLTFSTLTVSNMSPEDSSIYLCSVEEGTYGYTFGSGTRLTVV.

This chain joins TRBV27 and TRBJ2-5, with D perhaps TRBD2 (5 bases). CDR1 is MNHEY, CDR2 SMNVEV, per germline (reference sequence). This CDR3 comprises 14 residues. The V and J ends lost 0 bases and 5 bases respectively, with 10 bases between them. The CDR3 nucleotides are TGTGCCAGCAGTTTATCGGTCAGGAGGGAGACCCAGTACTTC. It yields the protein CASSLSVRRETQYF.

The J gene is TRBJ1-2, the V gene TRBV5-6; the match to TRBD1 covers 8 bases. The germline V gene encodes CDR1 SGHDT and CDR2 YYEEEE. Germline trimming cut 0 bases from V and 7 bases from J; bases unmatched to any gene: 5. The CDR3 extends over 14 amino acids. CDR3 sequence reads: CASSLGRGPGGYTF. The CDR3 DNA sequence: TGTGCCAGCAGCTTGGGCAGGGGGCCGGGTGGCTACACCTTC.

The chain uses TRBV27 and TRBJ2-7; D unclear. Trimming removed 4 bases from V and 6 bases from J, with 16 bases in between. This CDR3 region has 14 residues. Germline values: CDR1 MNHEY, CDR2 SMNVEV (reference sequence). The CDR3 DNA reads TGTGCCAGCAGTTCCTTTCTGGCCCCCAGCGAGCAGTACTTC. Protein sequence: CASSSFLAPSEQYF.

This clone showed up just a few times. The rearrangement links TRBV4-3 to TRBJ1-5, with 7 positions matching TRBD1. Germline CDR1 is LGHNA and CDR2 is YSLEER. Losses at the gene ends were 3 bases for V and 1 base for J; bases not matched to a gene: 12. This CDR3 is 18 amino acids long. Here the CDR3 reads CASSHQVRGESSNQPQHF. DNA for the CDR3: TGCGCCAGCAGCCATCAAGTCAGGGGGGAATCAAGCAATCAGCCCCAGCATTTT.

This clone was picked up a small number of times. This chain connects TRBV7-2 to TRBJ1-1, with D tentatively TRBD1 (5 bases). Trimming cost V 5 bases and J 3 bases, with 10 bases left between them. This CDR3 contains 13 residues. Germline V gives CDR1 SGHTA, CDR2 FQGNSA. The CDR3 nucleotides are TGTGCCAGCAGCGCCAGGGTATACACTGAAGCTTTCTTT. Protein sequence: CASSARVYTEAFF.

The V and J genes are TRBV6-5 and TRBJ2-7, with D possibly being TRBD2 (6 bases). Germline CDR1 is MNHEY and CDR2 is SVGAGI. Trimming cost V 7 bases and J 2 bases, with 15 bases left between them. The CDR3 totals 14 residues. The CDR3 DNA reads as TGTGCCAGCACGATGACTAGAAGTCCCTACGAGCAGTACTTC. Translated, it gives CASTMTRSPYEQYF.

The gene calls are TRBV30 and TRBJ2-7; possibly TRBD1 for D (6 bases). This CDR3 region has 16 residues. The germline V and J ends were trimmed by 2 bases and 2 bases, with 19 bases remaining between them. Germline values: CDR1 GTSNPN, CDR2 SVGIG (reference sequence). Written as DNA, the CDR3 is TGTGCCTGGAGTCGCAGGGGCGGGTTAGGGGCCTACGAGCAGTACTTC. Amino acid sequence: CAWSRRGGLGAYEQYF.

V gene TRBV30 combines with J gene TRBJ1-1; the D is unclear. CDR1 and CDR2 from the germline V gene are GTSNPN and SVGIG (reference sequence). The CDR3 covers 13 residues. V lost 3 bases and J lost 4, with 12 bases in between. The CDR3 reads CAWRAVEATEAFF. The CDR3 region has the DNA TGTGCCTGGAGGGCAGTGGAGGCCACTGAAGCTTTCTTT.

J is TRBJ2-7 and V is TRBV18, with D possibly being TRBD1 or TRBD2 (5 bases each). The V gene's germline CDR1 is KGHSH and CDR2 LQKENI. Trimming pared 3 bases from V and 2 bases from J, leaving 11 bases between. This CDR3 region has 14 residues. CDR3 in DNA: TGTGCCAGCTCACCTGGGGACGGACCCTACGAGCAGTACTTC. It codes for CASSPGDGPYEQYF.

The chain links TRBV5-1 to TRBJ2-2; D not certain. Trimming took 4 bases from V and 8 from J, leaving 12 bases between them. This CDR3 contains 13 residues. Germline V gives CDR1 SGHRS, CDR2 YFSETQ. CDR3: CASSTGRQGELFF. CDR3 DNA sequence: TGCGCCAGCAGCACCGGGCGGCAAGGGGAGCTGTTTTTT.

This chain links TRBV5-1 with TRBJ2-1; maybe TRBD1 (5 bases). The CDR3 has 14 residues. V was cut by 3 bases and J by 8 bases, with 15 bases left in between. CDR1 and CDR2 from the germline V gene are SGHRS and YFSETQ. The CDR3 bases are TGCGCCAGCAGCTCCAGGGCAGCCGCGGATGAGCAGTTCTTC. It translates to CASSSRAAADEQFF.

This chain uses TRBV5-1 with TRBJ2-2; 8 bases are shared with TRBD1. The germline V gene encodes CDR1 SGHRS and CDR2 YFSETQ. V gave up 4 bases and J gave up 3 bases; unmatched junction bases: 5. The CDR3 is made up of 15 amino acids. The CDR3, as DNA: TGCGCCAGCAGCCGCAGGGGGCAGGACACCGGGGAGCTGTTTTTT. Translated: CASSRRGQDTGELFF.

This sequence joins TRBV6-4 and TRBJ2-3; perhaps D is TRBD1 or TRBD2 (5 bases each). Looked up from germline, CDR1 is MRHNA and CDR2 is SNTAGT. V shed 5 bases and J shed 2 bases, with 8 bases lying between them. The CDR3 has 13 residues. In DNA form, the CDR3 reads TGTGCCAGCAGTCGGGACCACACAGATACGCAGTATTTT. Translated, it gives CASSRDHTDTQYF.

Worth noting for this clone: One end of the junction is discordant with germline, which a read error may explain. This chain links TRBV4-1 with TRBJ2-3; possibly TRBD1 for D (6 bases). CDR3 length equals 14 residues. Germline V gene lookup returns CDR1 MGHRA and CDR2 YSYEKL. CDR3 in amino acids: CASSPGQSWDTQYF. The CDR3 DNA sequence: TGTGCCAGCAGCCCCGGACAGTCTTGGGATACGCAGTATTTT.

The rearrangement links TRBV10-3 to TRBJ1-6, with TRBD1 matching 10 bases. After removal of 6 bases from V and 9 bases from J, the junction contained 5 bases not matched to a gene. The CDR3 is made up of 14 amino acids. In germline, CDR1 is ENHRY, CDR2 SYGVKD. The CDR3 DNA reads TGTGCCATCAGGAGCGACAGGGGGCTTTCACCCCTCCACTTT. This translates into CAIRSDRGLSPLHF.

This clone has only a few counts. The CDR3 sequence is CASSQGWGRNQPQHF. For the CDR3, the DNA is TGTGCCAGCAGCCAGGGTTGGGGGAGGAATCAGCCCCAGCATTTT. V and J are TRBV6-6 and TRBJ1-5, with a possible D match to TRBD1 (5 bases). Trimming left V 6 bases short and J 4 bases short, with 16 bases between. Looked up from germline, CDR1 is MNHNY and CDR2 is SVGAGI (reference sequence). The CDR3 is 15 residues long.

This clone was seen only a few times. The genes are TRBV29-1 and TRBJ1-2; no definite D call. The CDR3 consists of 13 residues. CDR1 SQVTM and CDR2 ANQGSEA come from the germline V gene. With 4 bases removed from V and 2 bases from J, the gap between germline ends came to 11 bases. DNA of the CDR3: TGCAGCGTTGGAGGGAGATCCAACTATGGCTACACCTTC. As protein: CSVGGRSNYGYTF. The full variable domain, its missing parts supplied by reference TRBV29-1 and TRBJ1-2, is SAVISQKPSRDICQRGTSLTIQCQVDSQVTMMFWYRQQPGQSLTLIATANQGSEATYESGFVIDKFPISRPNLTFSTLTVSNMSPEDSSIYLCSVGGRSNYGYTFGSGTRLTVV.

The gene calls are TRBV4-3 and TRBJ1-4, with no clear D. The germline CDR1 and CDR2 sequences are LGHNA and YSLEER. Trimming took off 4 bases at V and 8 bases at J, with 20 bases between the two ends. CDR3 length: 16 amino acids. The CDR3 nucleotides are TGCGCCAGCAGCCTAGCCTTAGGAGGGAACTGGGAAAAACTGTTTTTT. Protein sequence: CASSLALGGNWEKLFF.

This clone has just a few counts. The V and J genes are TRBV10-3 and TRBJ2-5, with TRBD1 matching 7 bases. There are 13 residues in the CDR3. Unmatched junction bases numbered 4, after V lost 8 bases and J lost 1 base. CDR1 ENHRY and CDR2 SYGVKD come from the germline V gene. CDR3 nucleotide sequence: TGTGCCATCGAATGGGACAGCCAAGAGACCCAGTACTTC. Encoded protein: CAIEWDSQETQYF.

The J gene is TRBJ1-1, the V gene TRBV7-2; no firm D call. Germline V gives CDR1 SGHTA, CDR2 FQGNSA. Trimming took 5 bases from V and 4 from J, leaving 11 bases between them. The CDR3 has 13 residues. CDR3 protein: CASSGSIGTEAFF. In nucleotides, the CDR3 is TGTGCCAGCAGCGGATCAATAGGCACTGAAGCTTTCTTT.